Presented here are 10 T cell receptor beta chains from one specimen sequenced in a study of T-cell memory formation after mild COVID-19. Each CDR3 protein is one row after TCRdb ran MiXCR on the 5' RACE reads. The table includes about half a million distinct CDR3 sequences, about 20% detected once. Sequencing used PBMCs or a T cell subset sorted from them (not recorded which). These receptors were taken from an adult woman who had mild COVID-19 (a few samples of this study predate the infection). Cell type and time point are not known.

V usage is TRBV4-3 and J usage is TRBJ1-2; 12 bases match TRBD1. The V gene's germline CDR1 is LGHNA and CDR2 YSLEER. V was pared by 4 bases and J by 0 bases, with 0 bases of the junction left unmatched. CDR3 length equals 15 residues. CDR3 amino acids: CASSRDRGPNYGYTF. The CDR3 DNA sequence: TGCGCCAGCAGCCGGGACAGGGGGCCTAACTATGGCTACACCTTC.

The chain uses TRBV12-3 or TRBV12-4 and TRBJ1-4; possibly TRBD1 for D (6 bases). CDR3 length equals 15 residues. The V end was cut by 6 bases, the J end by 8 bases, with 19 bases between. In nucleotides, the CDR3 is TGTGCCAGCAGCGACGACAGGCGGAAACTAGAAAAACTGTTTTTT. Translating gives CASSDDRRKLEKLFF.

This clonotype was counted only a few times. The chain has TRBV24-1 and TRBJ1-2; 8 nucleotides align to TRBD1. Trimming took 4 bases from V and 6 from J; bases not matched to a gene: 9. This CDR3 region has 15 residues. Germline V gene sequence: CDR1 KGHDR, CDR2 SFDVKD. CDR3 nucleotides: TGTGCCACCAGTGACCGGACAGGGCAAATCGATGGCTACACCTTC. Its protein product is CATSDRTGQIDGYTF.

This clonotype was seen repeatedly, ten times or more. This chain connects TRBV5-6 to TRBJ2-1; 10 bases are shared with TRBD1. The CDR3 is 16 residues long. The germline V gene encodes CDR1 SGHDT and CDR2 YYEEEE. Trimming cost V 4 bases and J 5 bases; bases outside gene matches: 9. The CDR3 loop is CASSPLGQGLNNEQFF. In DNA form, the CDR3 reads TGTGCCAGCAGCCCTCTGGGACAGGGGTTAAACAATGAGCAGTTCTTC.

V is TRBV11-2 and J is TRBJ2-5; weak D call: TRBD2 (5 bases). The CDR3 sequence is 18 residues long. The V and J ends lost 1 base and 1 base respectively, with 19 bases between them. The germline CDR1 and CDR2 sequences are SGHAT and FQNNGV. DNA for the CDR3: TGTGCCAGCAGCTTAGGTTGGGGTAGCGCCCTTTCCCAAGAGACCCAGTACTTC. Translated: CASSLGWGSALSQETQYF.

The chain is built from TRBV6-2 or TRBV6-3 and TRBJ2-7; D is ambiguous. Germline lookup yields CDR1 MNHEY and CDR2 SVGEGT. The CDR3 runs to 13 residues. Trimming pared 2 bases from V and 3 bases from J, leaving 8 bases between. CDR3 nucleotide sequence: TGTGCCAGCAGTTACCTAGGGAACTACGAGCAGTACTTC. Protein sequence: CASSYLGNYEQYF.

The chain joins TRBV29-1 to TRBJ1-4; perhaps TRBD1 as D (6 bases). The V end lost 7 bases, the J end lost 7 bases, and 19 bases lay between the germline ends. Germline V gene lookup returns CDR1 SQVTM and CDR2 ANQGSEA. This CDR3 region has 14 residues. DNA of the CDR3: TGCAGCGGGGGGTCTTCACAGGGAGGTGAAAAACTGTTTTTT. Its translation: CSGGSSQGGEKLFF.

The chain employs TRBV6-6 and TRBJ2-7; possibly TRBD1 for D (5 bases). Germline V CDR1 and CDR2: MNHNY, SVGAGI (reference sequence). The V end lost 6 bases, the J end lost 9 bases, and 12 bases lay between the germline ends. The CDR3 extends over 11 amino acids. For the CDR3, the DNA is TGTGCCAGCAGGCAGCTCCAGGGGCAGTACTTC. Translation: CASRQLQGQYF.

This clonotype came up many times. This chain uses TRBV9 with TRBJ2-1; D remains ambiguous. This CDR3 is 14 amino acids long. CDR1 and CDR2 (germline): SGDLS, YYNGEE. V was cut by 2 bases and J by 7 bases, with 13 bases left in between. The CDR3 loop reads CASSVGTVENEQFF. CDR3 in DNA: TGTGCCAGCAGCGTCGGCACCGTCGAAAATGAGCAGTTCTTC.

The genes are TRBV19 and TRBJ2-3; D perhaps matches TRBD2 (6 bases). The germline gives CDR1 LNHDA, CDR2 SQIVND (reference sequence). This CDR3 has 16 residues. V was shortened by 4 bases and J by 5 bases, with 19 bases between the two germline ends. The CDR3 DNA reads TGTGCCAGTAGTAGCGGGGTATTACTTCTCAGAGATACGCAGTATTTT. It is translated as CASSSGVLLLRDTQYF.